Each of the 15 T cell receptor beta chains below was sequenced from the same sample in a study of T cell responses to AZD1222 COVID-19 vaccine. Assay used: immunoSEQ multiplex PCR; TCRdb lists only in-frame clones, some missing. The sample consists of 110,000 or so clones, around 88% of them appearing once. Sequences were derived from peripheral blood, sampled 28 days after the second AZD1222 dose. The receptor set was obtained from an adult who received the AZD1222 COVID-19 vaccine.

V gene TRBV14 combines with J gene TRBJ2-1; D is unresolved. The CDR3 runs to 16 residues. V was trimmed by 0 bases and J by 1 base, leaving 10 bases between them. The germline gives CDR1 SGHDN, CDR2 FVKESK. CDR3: CASSQDRAGSYNEQFF. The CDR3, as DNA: TGTGCCAGCAGCCAAGATAGGGCAGGATCCTACAATGAGCAGTTCTTC.

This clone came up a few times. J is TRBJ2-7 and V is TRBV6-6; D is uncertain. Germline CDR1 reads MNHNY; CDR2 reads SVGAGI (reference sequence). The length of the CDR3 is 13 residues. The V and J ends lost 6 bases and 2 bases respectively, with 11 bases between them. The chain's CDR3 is CASRESSTYEQYF. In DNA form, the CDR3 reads TGTGCCAGCAGGGAATCTTCGACCTACGAGCAGTACTTC.

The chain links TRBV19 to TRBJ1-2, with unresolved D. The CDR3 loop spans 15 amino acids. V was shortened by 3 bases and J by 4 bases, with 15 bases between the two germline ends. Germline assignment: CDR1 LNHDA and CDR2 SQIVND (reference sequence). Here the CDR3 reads CASSIGHQAAYGYTF. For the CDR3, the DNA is TGTGCCAGTAGTATCGGTCATCAGGCCGCCTATGGCTACACCTTC.

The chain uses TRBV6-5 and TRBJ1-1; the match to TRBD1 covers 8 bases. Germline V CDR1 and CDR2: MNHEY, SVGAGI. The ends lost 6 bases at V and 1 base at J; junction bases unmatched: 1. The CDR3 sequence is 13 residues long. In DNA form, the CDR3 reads TGTGCCAGCAGCGGACAGGGGAACACTGAAGCTTTCTTT. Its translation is CASSGQGNTEAFF.

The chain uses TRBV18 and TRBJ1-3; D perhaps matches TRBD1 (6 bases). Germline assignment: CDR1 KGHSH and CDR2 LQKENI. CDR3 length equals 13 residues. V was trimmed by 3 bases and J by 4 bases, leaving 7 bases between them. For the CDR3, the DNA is TGTGCCAGCTCACCCGGACAGGGAAACACCATATATTTT. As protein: CASSPGQGNTIYF.

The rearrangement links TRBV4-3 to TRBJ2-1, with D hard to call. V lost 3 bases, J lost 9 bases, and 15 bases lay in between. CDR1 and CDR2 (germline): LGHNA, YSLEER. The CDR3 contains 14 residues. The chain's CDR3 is CASSHPNERREQFF. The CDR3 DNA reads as TGCGCCAGCAGCCACCCGAACGAGCGCCGTGAGCAGTTCTTC.

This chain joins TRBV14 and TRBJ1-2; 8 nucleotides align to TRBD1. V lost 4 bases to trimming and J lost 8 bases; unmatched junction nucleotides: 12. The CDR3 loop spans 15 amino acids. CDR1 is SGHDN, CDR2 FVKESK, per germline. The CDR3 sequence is CASSPAGQGRIGYTF. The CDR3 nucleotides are TGTGCCAGCAGCCCGGCCGGACAGGGTCGGATAGGCTACACCTTC.

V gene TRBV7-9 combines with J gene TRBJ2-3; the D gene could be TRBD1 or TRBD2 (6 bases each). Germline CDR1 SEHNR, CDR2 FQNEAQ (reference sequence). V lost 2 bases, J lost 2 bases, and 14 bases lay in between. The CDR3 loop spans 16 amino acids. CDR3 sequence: CASSLYRGQTTDTQYF. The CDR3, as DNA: TGTGCCAGCAGCTTATACCGGGGGCAGACCACAGATACGCAGTATTTT.

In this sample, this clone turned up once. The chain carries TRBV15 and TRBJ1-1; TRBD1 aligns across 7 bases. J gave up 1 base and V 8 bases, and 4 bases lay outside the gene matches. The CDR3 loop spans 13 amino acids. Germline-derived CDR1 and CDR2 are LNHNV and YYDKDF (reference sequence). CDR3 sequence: CATVGQQNTEAFF. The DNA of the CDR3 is TGTGCCACCGTGGGACAGCAGAACACTGAAGCTTTCTTT.

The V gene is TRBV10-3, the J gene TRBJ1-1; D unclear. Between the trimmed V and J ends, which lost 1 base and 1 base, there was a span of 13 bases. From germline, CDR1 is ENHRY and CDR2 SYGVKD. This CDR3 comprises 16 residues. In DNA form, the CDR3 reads TGTGCCATCAGTGAGTTGCGGCGGGCAACGAACACTGAAGCTTTCTTT. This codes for CAISELRRATNTEAFF.

The CDR3 DNA is TGCAGCGGTGTAACGGCAGGGGATACGCAGTATTTT. Its translation: CSGVTAGDTQYF. The rearrangement uses TRBV29-1 and TRBJ2-3; D possibly corresponds to TRBD1 (5 bases). V dropped 7 bases and J dropped 6 bases, with 14 bases sitting between them. The germline V gene encodes CDR1 SQVTM and CDR2 ANQGSEA. The CDR3 length is 12 residues.

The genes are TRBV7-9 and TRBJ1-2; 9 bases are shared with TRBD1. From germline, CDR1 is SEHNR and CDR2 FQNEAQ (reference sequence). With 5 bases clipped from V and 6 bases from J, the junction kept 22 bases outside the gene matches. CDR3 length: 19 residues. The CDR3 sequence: CASSRRVGQGIGLDNGYTF. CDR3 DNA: TGTGCCAGCAGCCGGAGAGTGGGACAGGGTATCGGATTAGATAATGGCTACACCTTC.

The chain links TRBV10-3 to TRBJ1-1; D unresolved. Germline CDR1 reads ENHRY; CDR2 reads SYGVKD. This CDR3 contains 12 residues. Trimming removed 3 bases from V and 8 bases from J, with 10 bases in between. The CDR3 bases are TGTGCCATCAGTGACCCGGATCAAGAAGCTTTCTTT. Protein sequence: CAISDPDQEAFF.

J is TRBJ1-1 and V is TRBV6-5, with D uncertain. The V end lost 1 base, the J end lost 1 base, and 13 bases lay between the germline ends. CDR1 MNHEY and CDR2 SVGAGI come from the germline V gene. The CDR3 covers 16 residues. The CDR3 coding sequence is TGTGCCAGCAGTTACTGGGCTGGAGGGAAGAACACTGAAGCTTTCTTT. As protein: CASSYWAGGKNTEAFF.

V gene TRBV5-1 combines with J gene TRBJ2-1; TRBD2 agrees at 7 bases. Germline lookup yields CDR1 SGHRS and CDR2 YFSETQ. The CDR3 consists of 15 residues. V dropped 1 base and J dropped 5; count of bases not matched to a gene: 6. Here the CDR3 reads CASSLNGGTNNEQFF. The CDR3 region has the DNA TGCGCCAGCAGCTTGAACGGGGGGACGAACAATGAGCAGTTCTTC.